A single sample gave rise to the 6 T cell receptor beta chains below, sequenced in a study of cytomegalovirus exposure and HLA in healthy donors. 60 Vbeta and 13 Jbeta primers were used in PCR. Data came from immunoSEQ multiplex PCR; TCRdb stores just in-frame clones and leaves some out. The data hold roughly 230,000 clones, with around four fifths observed a single time. Sequenced sample: PBMCs. The receptors were sampled from a boy between 10 and 17 years old in good health and CMV-seronegative.

The V and J genes are TRBV7-9 and TRBJ1-2; 8 bases are a match to TRBD1. The germline V gene has CDR1 SEHNR and CDR2 FQNEAQ (reference sequence). With 2 bases clipped from V and 6 bases from J, the junction kept 2 bases outside the gene matches. This CDR3 contains 13 residues. This CDR3 reads CASSLNRGNGYTF. CDR3 DNA sequence: TGTGCCAGCAGCTTAAACAGGGGGAATGGCTACACCTTC.

The chain employs TRBV7-6 and TRBJ1-1; 7 nucleotides align to TRBD1. This CDR3 has 14 amino acids. Germline loops: CDR1 SGHVS, CDR2 FNYEAQ. J was trimmed by 4 bases and V by 3 bases; bases with no gene match: 5. The CDR3 nucleotides read TGTGCCAGCAGCTTCACAGGGGAGAGCACTGAAGCTTTCTTT. It specifies CASSFTGESTEAFF.

This clone was recorded once. The CDR3 sequence: CAWSVLWQGNSPLHF. In DNA, the CDR3 is TGTGCCTGGAGTGTACTGTGGCAGGGGAATTCACCCCTCCACTTT. J is TRBJ1-6 and V is TRBV30; maybe TRBD1 (6 bases). Looked up from germline, CDR1 is GTSNPN and CDR2 is SVGIG (reference sequence). The V end lost 0 bases, the J end lost 7 bases, and 13 bases lay between the germline ends. CDR3 length: 15 residues.

Regarding this clone: In the same sample, other DNA sequences code for this CDR3. The chain has TRBV18 and TRBJ2-7; D ambiguous. Germline-derived CDR1 and CDR2 are KGHSH and LQKENI. There are 13 residues in the CDR3. Trimming removed 0 bases from V and 0 bases from J, with 3 bases in between. CDR3 nucleotides: TGTGCCAGCTCACCACCCAGCTCCTACGAGCAGTACTTC. Protein sequence: CASSPPSSYEQYF. The whole variable domain, remainder taken from reference TRBV18 and TRBJ2-7, is NAGVMQNPRHLVRRRGQEARLRCSPMKGHSHVYWYRQLPEEGLKFMVYLQKENIIDESGMPKERFSAEFPKEGPSILRIQQVVRGDSAAYFCASSPPSSYEQYFGPGTRLTVT.

The rearrangement uses TRBV29-1 and TRBJ2-3, with TRBD1 as a possible D gene (5 bases). There are 15 residues in the CDR3. Trimming cost V 7 bases and J 0 bases, with 17 bases left between them. CDR1 SQVTM and CDR2 ANQGSEA come from the germline V gene. The CDR3 DNA is TGCAGCGGTTACCGACAGTCCTCTAGCACAGATACGCAGTATTTT. Translation gives CSGYRQSSSTDTQYF.

The rearrangement links TRBV7-2 to TRBJ1-3; no reliable D call. Germline V gene sequence: CDR1 SGHTA, CDR2 FQGNSA. This CDR3 comprises 16 residues. Trimming pared 4 bases from V and 2 bases from J, leaving 15 bases between. This CDR3 is CASSYTFGRAGNTIYF. In DNA, the CDR3 is TGTGCCAGCAGCTACACTTTCGGGAGGGCTGGAAACACCATATATTTT. Full variable domain (remainder filled in from reference TRBV7-2 and TRBJ1-3): GAGVSQSPSNKVTEKGKDVELRCDPISGHTALYWYRQSLGQGLEFLIYFQGNSAPDKSGLPSDRFSAERTGGSVSTLTIQRTQQEDSAVYLCASSYTFGRAGNTIYFGEGSWLTVV.